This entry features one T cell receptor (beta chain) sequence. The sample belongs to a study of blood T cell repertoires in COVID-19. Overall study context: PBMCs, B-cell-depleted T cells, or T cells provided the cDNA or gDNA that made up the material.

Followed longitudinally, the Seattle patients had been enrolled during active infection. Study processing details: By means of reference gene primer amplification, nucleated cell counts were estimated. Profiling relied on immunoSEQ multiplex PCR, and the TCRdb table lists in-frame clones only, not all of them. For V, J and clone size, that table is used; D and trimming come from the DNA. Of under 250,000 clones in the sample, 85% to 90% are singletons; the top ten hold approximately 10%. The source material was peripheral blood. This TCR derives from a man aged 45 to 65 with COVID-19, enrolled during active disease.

The DNA of the CDR3 is TGCGCCAGCAGCCGGGGTGAGTTCTACGAGCAGTACTTC. It codes for CASSRGEFYEQYF. The rearrangement links TRBV5-1 to TRBJ2-7; possibly TRBD2 for D (5 bases). The length of the CDR3 is 13 residues. Germline-derived CDR1 and CDR2 are SGHRS and YFSETQ. V gave up 4 bases and J gave up 3 bases, with 11 bases separating them.